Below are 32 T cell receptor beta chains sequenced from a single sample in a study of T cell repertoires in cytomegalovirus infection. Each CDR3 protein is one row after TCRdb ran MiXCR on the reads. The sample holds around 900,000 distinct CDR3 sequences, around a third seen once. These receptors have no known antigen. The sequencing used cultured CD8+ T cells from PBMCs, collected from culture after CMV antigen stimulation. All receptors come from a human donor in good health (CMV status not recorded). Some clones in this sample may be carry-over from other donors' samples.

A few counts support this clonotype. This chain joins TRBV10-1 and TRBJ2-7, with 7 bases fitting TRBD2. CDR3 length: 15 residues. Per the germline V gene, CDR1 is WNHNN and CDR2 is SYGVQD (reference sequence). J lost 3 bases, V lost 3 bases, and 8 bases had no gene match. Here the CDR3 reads CASSDNGGSIYEQYF. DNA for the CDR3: TGCGCCAGCAGTGATAACGGGGGGTCGATCTACGAGCAGTACTTC.

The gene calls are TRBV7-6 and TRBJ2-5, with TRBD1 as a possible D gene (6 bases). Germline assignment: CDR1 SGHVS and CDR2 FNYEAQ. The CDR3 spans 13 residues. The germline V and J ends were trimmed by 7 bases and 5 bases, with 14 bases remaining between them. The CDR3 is CASTTDRRETQYF. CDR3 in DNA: TGTGCCAGCACCACGGACAGACGGGAGACCCAGTACTTC.

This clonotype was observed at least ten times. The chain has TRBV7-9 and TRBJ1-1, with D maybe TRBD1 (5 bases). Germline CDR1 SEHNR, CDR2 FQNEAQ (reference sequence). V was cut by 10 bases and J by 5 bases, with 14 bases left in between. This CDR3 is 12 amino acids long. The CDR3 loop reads CAIQETGTEAFF. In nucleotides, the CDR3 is TGTGCCATACAGGAGACTGGAACTGAAGCTTTCTTT.

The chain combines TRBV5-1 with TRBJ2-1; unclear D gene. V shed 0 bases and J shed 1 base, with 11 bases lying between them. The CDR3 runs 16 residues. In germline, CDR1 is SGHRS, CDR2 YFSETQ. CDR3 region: CASSLDMQVSYNEQFF. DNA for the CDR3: TGCGCCAGCAGCTTGGACATGCAGGTATCCTACAATGAGCAGTTCTTC.

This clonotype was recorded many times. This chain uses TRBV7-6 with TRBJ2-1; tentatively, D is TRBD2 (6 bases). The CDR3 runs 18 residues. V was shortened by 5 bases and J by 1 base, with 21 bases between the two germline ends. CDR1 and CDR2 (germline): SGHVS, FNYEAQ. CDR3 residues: CASSPGLVTGTSYNEQFF. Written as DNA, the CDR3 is TGTGCCAGCAGCCCCGGCTTGGTTACCGGGACTTCCTACAATGAGCAGTTCTTC.

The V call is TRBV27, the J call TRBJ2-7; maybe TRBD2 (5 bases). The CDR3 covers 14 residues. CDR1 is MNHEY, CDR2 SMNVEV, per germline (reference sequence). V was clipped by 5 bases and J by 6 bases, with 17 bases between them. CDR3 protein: CASSPGSLGGEQYV. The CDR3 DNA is TGTGCCAGCAGTCCGGGATCATTGGGCGGCGAGCAGTACGTC.

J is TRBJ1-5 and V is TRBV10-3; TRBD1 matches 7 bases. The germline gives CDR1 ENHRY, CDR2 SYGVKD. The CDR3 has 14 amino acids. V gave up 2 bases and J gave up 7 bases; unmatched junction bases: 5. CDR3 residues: CAISEIQGEQPQHF. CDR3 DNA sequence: TGTGCCATCAGTGAGATCCAGGGGGAACAGCCCCAGCATTTT.

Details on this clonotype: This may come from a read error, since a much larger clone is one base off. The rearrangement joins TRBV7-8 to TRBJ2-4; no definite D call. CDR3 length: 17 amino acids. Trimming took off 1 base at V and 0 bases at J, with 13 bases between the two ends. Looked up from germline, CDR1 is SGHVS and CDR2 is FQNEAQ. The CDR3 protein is CASSLDRGIPAKNIQYF. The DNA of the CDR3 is TGTGCCAGCAGCTTAGACCGAGGAATACCAGCCAAAAACATTCAGTACTTC.

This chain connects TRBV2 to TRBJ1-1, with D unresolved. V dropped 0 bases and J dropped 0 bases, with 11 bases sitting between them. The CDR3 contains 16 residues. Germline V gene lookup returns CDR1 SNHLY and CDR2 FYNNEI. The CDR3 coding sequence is TGTGCCAGCAGTGAAGCAGAACTGCTTATGAACACTGAAGCTTTCTTT. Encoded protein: CASSEAELLMNTEAFF.

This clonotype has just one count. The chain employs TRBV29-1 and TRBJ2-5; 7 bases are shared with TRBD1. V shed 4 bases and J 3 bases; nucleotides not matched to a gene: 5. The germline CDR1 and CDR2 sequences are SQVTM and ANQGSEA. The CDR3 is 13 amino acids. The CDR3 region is CSVVRGNEETQYF. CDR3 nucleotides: TGCAGCGTTGTCAGGGGGAACGAAGAGACCCAGTACTTC.

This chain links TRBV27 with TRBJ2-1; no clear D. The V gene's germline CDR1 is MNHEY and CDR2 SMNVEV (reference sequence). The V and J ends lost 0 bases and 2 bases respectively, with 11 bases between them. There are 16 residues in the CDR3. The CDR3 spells CASSLSSLVPYNEQFF. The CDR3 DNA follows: TGTGCCAGCAGTTTATCGTCTCTAGTGCCCTACAATGAGCAGTTCTTC.

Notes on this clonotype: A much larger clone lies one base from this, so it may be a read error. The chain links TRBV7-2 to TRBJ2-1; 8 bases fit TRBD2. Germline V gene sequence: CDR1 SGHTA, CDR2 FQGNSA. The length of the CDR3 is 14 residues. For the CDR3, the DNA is TGTGCCAGCAACTTAGCGGGATCGGCGAGGGAGCAGTTCTTC. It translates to CASNLAGSAREQFF.

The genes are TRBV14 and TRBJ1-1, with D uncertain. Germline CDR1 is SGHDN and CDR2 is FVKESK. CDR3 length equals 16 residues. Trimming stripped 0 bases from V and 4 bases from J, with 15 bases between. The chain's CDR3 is CASSQDAPDGRTEAFF. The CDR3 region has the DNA TGTGCCAGCAGCCAAGATGCCCCGGACGGACGCACTGAAGCTTTCTTT.

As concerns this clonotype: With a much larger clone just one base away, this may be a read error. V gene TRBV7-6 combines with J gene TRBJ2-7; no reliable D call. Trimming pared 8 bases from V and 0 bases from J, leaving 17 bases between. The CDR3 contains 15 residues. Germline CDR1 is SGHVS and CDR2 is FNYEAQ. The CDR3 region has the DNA TGTGCCAGCGGCTCGACGGCAGGCGCCTCCTACGAGCAGTACTTC. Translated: CASGSTAGASYEQYF. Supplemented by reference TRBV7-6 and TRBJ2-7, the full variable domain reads GAGVSQSPRYKVTKRGQDVALRCDPISGHVSLYWYRQALGQGPEFLTYFNYEAQQDKSGLPNDRFSAERPEGSISTLTIQRTEQRDSAMYRCASGSTAGASYEQYFGPGTRLTVT.

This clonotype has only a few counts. The CDR3 here is CASSLDGGLSYEQYV. In nucleotides, the CDR3 is TGTGCCAGCAGCTTGGACGGGGGCCTCTCCTACGAGCAGTACGTC. This rearrangement joins TRBV7-6 to TRBJ2-7, with D possibly called TRBD1 or TRBD2 (6 bases each). Germline CDR1 and CDR2: SGHVS and FNYEAQ. V was pared by 3 bases and J by 0 bases, with 12 bases between. CDR3 size: 15 residues.

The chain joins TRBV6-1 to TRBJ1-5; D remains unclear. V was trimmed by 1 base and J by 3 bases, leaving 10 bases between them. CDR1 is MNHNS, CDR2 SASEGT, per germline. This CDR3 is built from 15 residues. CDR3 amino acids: CASSEGGGPNQPQHF. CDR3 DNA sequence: TGTGCCAGCAGTGAAGGCGGCGGGCCCAATCAGCCCCAGCATTTT.

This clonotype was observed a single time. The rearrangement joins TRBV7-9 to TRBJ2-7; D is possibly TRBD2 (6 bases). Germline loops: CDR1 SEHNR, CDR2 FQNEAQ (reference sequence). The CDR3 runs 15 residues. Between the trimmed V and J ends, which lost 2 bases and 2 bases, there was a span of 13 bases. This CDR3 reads CASSLFRGDTYEQYF. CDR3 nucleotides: TGTGCCAGCAGCTTATTTCGCGGGGATACCTACGAGCAGTACTTC.

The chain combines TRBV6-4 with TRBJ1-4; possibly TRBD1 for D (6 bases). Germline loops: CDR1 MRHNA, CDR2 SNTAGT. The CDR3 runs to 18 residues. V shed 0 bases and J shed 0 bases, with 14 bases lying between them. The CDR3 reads CASSDSTDRSPTNEKLFF. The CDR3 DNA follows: TGTGCCAGCAGTGACTCGACCGACAGGTCCCCAACTAATGAAAAACTGTTTTTT.

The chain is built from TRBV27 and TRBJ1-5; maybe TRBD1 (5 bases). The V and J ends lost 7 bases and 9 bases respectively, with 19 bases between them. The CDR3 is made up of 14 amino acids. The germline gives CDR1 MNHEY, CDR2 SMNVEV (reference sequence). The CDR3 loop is CASTAGTGASPQHF. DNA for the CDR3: TGTGCCAGCACCGCCGGGACTGGAGCATCGCCCCAGCATTTT.

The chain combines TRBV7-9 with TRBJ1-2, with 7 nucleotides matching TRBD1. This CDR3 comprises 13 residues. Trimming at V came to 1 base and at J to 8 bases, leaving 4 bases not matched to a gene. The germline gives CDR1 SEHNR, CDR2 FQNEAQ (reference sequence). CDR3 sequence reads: CASSLERGHGYTF. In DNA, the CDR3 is TGTGCCAGCAGCTTAGAGAGGGGGCACGGCTACACCTTC.

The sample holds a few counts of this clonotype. The CDR3 here is CASSRRTGSTDTQYF. CDR3 DNA sequence: TGTGCCAGCAGCCGCCGGACAGGTAGCACAGATACGCAGTATTTT. This chain connects TRBV9 to TRBJ2-3; 7 bases agree with TRBD1. In germline, CDR1 is SGDLS, CDR2 YYNGEE. V gave up 4 bases and J gave up 0 bases; unmatched junction bases: 5. The CDR3 is 15 amino acids.

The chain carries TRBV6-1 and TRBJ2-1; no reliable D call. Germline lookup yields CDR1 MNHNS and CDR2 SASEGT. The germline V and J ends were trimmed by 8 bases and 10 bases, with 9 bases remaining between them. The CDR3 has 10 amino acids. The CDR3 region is CASGDTEQFF. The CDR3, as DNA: TGTGCCAGCGGCGACACAGAGCAGTTCTTC.

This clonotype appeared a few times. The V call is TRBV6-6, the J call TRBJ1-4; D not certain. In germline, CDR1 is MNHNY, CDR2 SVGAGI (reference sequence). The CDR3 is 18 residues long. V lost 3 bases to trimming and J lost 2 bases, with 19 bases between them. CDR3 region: CASSYPDFALETNEKLFF. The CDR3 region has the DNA TGTGCCAGCAGTTATCCAGATTTTGCCCTTGAGACTAATGAAAAACTGTTTTTT.

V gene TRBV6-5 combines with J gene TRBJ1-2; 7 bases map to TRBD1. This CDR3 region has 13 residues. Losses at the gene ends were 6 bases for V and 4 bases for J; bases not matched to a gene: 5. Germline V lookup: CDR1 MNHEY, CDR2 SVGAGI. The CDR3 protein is CASSVGGRYGYTF. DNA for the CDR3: TGTGCCAGCAGCGTAGGGGGCCGCTATGGCTACACCTTC.

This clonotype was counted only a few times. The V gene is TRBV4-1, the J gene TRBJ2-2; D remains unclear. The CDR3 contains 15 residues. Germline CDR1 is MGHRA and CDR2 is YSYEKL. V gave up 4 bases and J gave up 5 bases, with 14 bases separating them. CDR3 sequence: CASSPQETSTGELFF. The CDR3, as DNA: TGCGCCAGCAGCCCGCAAGAGACCAGTACCGGGGAGCTGTTTTTT.

The CDR3 DNA is TGTGCCAGCAGTTACGGACAGGGATGGGAGCAGTACGTC. Residues: CASSYGQGWEQYV. The V call is TRBV6-6, the J call TRBJ2-7; the match to TRBD1 covers 8 bases. Germline CDR1 is MNHNY and CDR2 is SVGAGI (reference sequence). The V and J ends lost 2 bases and 7 bases, in that order; junction bases with no gene match: 4. The CDR3 totals 13 residues.

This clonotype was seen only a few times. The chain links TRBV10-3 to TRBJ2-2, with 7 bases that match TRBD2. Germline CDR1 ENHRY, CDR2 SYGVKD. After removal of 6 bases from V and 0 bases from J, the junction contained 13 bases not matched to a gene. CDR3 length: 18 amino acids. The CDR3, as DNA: TGTGCCATCAGGCGGACTAGTTCGATCCCCCCGAACACCGGGGAGCTGTTTTTT. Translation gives CAIRRTSSIPPNTGELFF.

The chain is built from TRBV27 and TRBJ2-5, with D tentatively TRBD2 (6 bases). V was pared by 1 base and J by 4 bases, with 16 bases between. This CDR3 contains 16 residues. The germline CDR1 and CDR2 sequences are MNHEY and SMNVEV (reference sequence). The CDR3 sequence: CASSLYAFQGGETQYF. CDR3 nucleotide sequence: TGTGCCAGCAGTTTATATGCCTTTCAGGGAGGAGAGACCCAGTACTTC.

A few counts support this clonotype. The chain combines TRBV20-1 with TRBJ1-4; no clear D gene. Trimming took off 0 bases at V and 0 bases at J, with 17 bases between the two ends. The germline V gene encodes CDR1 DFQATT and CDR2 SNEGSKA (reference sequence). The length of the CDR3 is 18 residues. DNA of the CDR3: TGCAGTGCTAGAGACTTCCACCCTCCGGTTGCAACTAATGAAAAACTGTTTTTT. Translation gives CSARDFHPPVATNEKLFF.

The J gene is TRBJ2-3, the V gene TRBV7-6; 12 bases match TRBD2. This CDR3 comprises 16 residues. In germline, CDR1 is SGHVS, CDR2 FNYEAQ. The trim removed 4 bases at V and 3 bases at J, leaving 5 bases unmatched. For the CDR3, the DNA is TGTGCCAGCAGCTCGAAAGGACTAGCGGGGACAGATACGCAGTATTTT. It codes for CASSSKGLAGTDTQYF.

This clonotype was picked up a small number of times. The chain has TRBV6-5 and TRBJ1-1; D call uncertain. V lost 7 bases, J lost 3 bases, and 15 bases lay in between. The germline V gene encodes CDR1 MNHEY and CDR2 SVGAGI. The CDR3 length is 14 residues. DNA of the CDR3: TGTGCCAGCACTCTCCGGGGTGGCCACACTGAAGCTTTCTTT. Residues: CASTLRGGHTEAFF.

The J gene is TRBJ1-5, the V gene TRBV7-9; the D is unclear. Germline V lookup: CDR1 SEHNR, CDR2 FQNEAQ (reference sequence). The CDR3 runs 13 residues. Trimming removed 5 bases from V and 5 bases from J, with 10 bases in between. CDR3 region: CASSPSGHQPQHF. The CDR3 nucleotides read TGTGCCAGCAGCCCGTCCGGCCATCAGCCCCAGCATTTT.